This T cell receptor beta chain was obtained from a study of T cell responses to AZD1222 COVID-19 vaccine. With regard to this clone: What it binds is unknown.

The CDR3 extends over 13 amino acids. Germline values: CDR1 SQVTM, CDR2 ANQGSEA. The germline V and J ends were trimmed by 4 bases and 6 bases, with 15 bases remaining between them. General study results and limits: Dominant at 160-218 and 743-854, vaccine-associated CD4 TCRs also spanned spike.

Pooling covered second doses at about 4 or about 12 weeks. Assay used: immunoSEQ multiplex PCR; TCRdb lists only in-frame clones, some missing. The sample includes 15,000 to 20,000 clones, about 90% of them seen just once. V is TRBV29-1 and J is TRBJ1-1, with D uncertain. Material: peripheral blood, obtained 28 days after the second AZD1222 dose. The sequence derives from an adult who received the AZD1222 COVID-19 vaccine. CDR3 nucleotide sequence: TGCAGCGTTGGCGGCACGAGAAGTCCTGAAGCTTTCTTT. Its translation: CSVGGTRSPEAFF.